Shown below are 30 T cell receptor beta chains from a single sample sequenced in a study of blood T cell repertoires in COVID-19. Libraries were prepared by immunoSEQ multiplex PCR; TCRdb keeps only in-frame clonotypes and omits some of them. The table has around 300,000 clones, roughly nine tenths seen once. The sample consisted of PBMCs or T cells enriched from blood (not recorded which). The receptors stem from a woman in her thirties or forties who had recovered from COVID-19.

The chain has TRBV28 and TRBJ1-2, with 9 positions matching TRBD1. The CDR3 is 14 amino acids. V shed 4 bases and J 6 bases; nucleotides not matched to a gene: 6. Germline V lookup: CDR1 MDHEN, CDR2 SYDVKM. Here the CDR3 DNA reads TGTGCCAGCAGTTGGACAGGGGATACAGATGGCTACACCTTC. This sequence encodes CASSWTGDTDGYTF.

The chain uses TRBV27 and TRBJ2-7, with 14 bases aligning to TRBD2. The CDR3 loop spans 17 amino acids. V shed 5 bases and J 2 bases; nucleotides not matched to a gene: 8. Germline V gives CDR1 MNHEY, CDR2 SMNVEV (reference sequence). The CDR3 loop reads CASSAGTSGSGAYEQYF. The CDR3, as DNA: TGTGCCAGCAGTGCCGGGACTAGCGGGAGTGGGGCCTACGAGCAGTACTTC.

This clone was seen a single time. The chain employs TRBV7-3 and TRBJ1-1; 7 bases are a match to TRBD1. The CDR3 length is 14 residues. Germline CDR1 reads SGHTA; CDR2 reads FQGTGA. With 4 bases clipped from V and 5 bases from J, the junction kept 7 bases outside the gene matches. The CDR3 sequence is CASSSRGVVTEAFF. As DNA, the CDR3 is TGTGCCAGCAGCTCCAGGGGGGTCGTGACTGAAGCTTTCTTT.

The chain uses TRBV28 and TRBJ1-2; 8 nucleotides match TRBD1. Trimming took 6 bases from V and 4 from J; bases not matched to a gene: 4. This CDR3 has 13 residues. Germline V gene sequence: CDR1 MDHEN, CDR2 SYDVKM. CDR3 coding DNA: TGTGCCAGCAGGGATGACAGGGGCTATGGCTACACCTTC. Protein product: CASRDDRGYGYTF.

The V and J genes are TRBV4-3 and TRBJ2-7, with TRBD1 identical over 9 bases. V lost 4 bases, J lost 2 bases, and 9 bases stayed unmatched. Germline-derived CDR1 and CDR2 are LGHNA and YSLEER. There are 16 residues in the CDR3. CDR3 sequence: CASSLGAGQGPYEQYF. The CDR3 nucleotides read TGCGCCAGCAGCCTCGGAGCGGGACAGGGCCCCTACGAGCAGTACTTC.

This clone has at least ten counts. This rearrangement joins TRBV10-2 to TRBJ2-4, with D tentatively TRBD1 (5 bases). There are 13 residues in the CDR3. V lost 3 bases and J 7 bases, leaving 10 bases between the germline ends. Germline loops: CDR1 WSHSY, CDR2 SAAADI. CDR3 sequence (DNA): TGCGCCAGCAGTGACCAGGGTCGGAACATTCAGTACTTC. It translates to CASSDQGRNIQYF.

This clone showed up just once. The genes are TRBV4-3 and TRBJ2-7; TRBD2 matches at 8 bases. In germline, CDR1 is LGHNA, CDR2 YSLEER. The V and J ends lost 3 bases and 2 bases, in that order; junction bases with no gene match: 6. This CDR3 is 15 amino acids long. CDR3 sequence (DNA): TGCGCCAGCAGCCACCAACTAGCGGCGGCCTACGAGCAGTACTTC. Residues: CASSHQLAAAYEQYF.

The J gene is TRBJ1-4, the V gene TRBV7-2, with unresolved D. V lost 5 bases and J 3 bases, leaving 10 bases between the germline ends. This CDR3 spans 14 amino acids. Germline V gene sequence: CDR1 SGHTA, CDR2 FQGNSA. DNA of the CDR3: TGTGCCAGCAGCCTGCTCGCGGCTAATGAAAAACTGTTTTTT. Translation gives CASSLLAANEKLFF.

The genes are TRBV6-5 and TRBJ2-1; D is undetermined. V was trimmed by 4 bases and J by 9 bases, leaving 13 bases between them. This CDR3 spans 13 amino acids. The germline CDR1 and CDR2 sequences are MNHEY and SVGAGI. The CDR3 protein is CASSFFGDTEQFF. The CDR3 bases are TGTGCCAGCAGTTTTTTTGGAGATACTGAGCAGTTCTTC.

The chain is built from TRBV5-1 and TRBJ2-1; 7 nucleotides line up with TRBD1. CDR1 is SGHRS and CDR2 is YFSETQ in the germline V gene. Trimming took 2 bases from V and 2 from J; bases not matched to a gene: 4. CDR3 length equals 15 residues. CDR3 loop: CASSLTGTAYNEQFF. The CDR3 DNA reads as TGCGCCAGCAGCTTAACCGGGACAGCCTACAATGAGCAGTTCTTC. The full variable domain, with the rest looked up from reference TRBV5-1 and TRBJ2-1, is KAGVTQTPRYLIKTRGQQVTLSCSPISGHRSVSWYQQTPGQGLQFLFEYFSETQRNKGNFPGRFSGRQFSNSRSEMNVSTLELGDSALYLCASSLTGTAYNEQFFGPGTRLTVL.

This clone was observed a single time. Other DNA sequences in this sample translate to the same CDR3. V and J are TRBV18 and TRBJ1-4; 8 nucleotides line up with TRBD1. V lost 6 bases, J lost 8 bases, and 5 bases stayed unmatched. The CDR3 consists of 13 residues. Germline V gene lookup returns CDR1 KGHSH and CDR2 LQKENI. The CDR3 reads CASSPGQGEKLFF. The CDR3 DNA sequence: TGTGCCAGCTCTCCTGGACAGGGCGAAAAACTGTTTTTT.

CDR3 coding DNA: TGCGCCAGCAGCTACGAGGGGGCTGATGGCTACACCTTC. It translates to CASSYEGADGYTF. V usage is TRBV5-1 and J usage is TRBJ1-2; 7 nucleotides match TRBD1. This CDR3 contains 13 residues. Germline V CDR1 and CDR2: SGHRS, YFSETQ. V lost 3 bases and J lost 6; bases outside the gene matches: 5.

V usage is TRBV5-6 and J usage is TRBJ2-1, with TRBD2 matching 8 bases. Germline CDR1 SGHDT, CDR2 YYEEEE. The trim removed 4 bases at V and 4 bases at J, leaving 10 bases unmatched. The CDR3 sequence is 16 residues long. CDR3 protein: CASSARAGAVYNEQFF. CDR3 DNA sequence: TGTGCCAGCAGCGCGCGAGCGGGAGCGGTGTACAATGAGCAGTTCTTC.

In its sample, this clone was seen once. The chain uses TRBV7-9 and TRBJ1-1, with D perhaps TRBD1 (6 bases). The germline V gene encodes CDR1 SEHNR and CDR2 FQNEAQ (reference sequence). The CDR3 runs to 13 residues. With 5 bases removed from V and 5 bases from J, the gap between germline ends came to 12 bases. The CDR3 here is CASSPGEGTEAFF. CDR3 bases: TGTGCCAGCAGCCCAGGGGAAGGAACTGAAGCTTTCTTT.

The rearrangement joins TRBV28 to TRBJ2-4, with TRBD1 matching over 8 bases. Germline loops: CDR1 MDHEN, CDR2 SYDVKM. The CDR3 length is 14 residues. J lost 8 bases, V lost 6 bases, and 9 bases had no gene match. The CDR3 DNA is TGTGCCAGCAGATTAGACCAGGGGGCGGACATTCAGTACTTC. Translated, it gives CASRLDQGADIQYF.

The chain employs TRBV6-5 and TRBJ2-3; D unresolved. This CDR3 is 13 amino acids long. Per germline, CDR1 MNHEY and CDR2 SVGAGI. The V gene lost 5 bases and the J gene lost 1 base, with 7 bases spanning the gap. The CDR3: CASSLYRTDTQYF. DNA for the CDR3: TGTGCCAGCAGTCTCTATCGCACAGATACGCAGTATTTT.

The CDR3 DNA sequence: TGTGCCAGCAGTTACGGACCCGGGGGAAATCAGCCCCAGCATTTT. Its translation: CASSYGPGGNQPQHF. This sequence joins TRBV6-2 or TRBV6-3 and TRBJ1-5, with D perhaps TRBD1 (5 bases). Germline CDR1 is MNHEY and CDR2 is SVGEGT. There are 15 residues in the CDR3. V gave up 2 bases and J gave up 4 bases, with 12 bases separating them.

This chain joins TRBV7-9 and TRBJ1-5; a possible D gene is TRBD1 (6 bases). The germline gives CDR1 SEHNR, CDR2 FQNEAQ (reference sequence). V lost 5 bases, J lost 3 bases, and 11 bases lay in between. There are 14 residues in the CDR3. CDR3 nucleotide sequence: TGTGCCAGCAGCGAGGGGGGGACCAATCAGCCCCAGCATTTT. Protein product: CASSEGGTNQPQHF.

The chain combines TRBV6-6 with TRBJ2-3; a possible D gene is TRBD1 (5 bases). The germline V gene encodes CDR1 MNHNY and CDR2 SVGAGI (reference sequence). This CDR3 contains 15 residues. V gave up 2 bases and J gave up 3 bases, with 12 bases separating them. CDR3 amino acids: CASSYKGSRTDTQYF. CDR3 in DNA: TGTGCCAGCAGTTACAAGGGGTCGAGGACAGATACGCAGTATTTT.

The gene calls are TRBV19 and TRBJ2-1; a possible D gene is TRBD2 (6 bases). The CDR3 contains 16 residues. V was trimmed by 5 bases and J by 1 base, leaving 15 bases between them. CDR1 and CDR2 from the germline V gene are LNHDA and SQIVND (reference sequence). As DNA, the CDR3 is TGTGCCAGTAGTCTCCGTCGGGACTCGTCCTACAATGAGCAGTTCTTC. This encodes CASSLRRDSSYNEQFF. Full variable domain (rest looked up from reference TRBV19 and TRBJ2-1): DGGITQSPKYLFRKEGQNVTLSCEQNLNHDAMYWYRQDPGQGLRLIYYSQIVNDFQKGDIAEGYSVSREKKESFPLTVTSAQKNPTAFYLCASSLRRDSSYNEQFFGPGTRLTVL.

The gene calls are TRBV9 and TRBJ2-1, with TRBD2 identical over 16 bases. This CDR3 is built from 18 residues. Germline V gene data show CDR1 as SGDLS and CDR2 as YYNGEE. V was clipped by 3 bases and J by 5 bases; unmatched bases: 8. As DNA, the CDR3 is TGTGCCAGCAGCGCCCAACTGGGACTAGCGGGAGGGAACAATGAGCAGTTCTTC. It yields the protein CASSAQLGLAGGNNEQFF.

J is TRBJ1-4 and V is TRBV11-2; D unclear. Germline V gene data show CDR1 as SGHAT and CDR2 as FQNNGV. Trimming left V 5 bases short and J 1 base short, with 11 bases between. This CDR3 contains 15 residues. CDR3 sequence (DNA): TGTGCCAGCAGCCCCCAGGCGTTAACTAATGAAAAACTGTTTTTT. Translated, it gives CASSPQALTNEKLFF.

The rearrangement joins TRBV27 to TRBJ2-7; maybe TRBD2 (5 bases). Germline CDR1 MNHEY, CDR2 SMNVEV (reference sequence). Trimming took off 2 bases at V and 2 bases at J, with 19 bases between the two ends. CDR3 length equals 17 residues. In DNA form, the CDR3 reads TGTGCCAGCAGTTTAGCTGCGGGCGACCCACCTACCTACGAGCAGTACTTC. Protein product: CASSLAAGDPPTYEQYF.

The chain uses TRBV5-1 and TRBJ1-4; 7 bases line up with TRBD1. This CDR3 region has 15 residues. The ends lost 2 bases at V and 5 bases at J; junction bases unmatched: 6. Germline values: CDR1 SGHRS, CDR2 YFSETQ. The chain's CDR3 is CASSFKGASNEKLFF. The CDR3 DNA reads TGCGCCAGCAGCTTTAAGGGGGCGAGCAATGAAAAACTGTTTTTT. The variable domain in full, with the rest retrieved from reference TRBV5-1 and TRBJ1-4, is KAGVTQTPRYLIKTRGQQVTLSCSPISGHRSVSWYQQTPGQGLQFLFEYFSETQRNKGNFPGRFSGRQFSNSRSEMNVSTLELGDSALYLCASSFKGASNEKLFFGSGTQLSVL.

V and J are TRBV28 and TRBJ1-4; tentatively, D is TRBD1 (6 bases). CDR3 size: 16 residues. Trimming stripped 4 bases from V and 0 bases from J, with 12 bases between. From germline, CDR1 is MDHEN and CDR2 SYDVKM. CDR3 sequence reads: CASSYGGLATNEKLFF. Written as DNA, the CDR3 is TGTGCCAGCAGTTATGGGGGCCTTGCAACTAATGAAAAACTGTTTTTT. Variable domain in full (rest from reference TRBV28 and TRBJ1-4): DVKVTQSSRYLVKRTGEKVFLECVQDMDHENMFWYRQDPGLGLRLIYFSYDVKMKEKGDIPEGYSVSREKKERFSLILESASTNQTSMYLCASSYGGLATNEKLFFGSGTQLSVL.

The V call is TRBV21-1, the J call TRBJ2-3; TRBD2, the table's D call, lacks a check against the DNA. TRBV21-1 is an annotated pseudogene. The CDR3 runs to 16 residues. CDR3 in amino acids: CASSSRRGRITDTQYF. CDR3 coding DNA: TGTGCCAGCAGCTCCCGCCGGGGTAGGATCACAGATACGCAGTATTTT.

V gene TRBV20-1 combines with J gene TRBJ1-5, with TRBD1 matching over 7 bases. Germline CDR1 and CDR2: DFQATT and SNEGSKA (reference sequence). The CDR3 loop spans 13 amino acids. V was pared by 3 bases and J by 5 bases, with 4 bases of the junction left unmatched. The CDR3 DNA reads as TGCAGTGCTAGTAGGGACAGTGATCAGCCCCAGCATTTT. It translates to CSASRDSDQPQHF.

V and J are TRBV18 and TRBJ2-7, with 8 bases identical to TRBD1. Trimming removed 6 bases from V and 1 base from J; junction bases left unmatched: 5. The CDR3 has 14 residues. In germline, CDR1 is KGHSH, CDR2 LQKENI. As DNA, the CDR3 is TGTGCCAGCTCTCGGACAGGGCCGTCCTACGAGCAGTACTTC. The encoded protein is CASSRTGPSYEQYF.

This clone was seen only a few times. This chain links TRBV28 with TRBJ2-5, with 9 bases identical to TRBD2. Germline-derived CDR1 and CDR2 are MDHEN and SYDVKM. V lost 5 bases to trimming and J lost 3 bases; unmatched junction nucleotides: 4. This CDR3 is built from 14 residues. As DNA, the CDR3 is TGTGCCAGCAGTCCATTAGCGGGAGAAGAGACCCAGTACTTC. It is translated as CASSPLAGEETQYF.

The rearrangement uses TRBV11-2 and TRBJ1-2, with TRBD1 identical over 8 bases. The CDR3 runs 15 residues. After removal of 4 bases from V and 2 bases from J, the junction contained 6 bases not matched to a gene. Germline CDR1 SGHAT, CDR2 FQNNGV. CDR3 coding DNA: TGTGCCAGCAGCTCCGGACAGGGTGGGAACTATGGCTACACCTTC. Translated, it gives CASSSGQGGNYGYTF.